This T cell receptor beta chain was documented in a study of a mutant IDH1 vaccine in newly diagnosed glioma. The wider study: The patients received vaccinations eight times, in weeks 1, 3, 5, 7, 11, 15, 19 and 23.

The protocol was immunoSEQ multiplex PCR, while the TCRdb copy is restricted to in-frame clones and leaves out a portion. This sample has 25,000 to 30,000 clones, with approximately 78% found just once. V lost 0 bases, J lost 7 bases, and 5 bases lay in between. The germline V gene has CDR1 SGHNT and CDR2 YYREEE (reference sequence). This CDR3 comprises 13 residues. This clone was detected a few times. Its antigen remains unknown. Time point defined: week 23, last vaccination. Vaccinated patients received 300 ug of mutant IDH1 20-mer peptide per dose, with topical imiquimod. Donors' newly diagnosed IDH1-mutant WHO grade 3 or 4 astrocytomas lacked nuclear ATRX.

This chain connects TRBV5-4 to TRBJ1-6; D uncertain. This sample comprised PBMCs, obtained from a glioma patient whose treatment included an IDH1 peptide vaccine. This clonotype was sampled from a woman aged 25 to 45 with glioma. CDR3 DNA: TGTGCCAGCAGCTTGGAGGGCAATTCACCCCTCCACTTT. Translated: CASSLEGNSPLHF.